The 24 T cell receptor beta chains in this list originate from one sample, sequenced in a study of blood T cell repertoires in COVID-19 (dated by TCRdb to about 2020). The method behind the library was the immunoSEQ multiplex PCR assay. TCRdb holds this immuneACCESS table with in-frame rearrangements only. Some clones are missing; in checked studies, unresolved V genes explain under half, and the rest has no known cause. The sample contains about 30,000 clones, roughly 87% of them found a single time. 9% to 10% of the sample lies in the top ten. The sample was peripheral blood. Every receptor here comes from a human donor in a cohort sampled during active COVID-19.

V and J are TRBV7-2 and TRBJ1-5; D remains unclear. Trimming left V 1 base short and J 4 bases short, with 11 bases between. The CDR3 totals 15 residues. Germline V gene sequence: CDR1 SGHTA, CDR2 FQGNSA. The CDR3 nucleotides are TGTGCCAGCAGCTTAGGGCCGGCGGGAAATCAGCCCCAGCATTTT. It translates to CASSLGPAGNQPQHF.

The table lists this clone with a few counts. The chain has TRBV4-2 and TRBJ1-4; 8 bases match TRBD1. Unmatched junction bases numbered 4, after V lost 2 bases and J lost 8 bases. The CDR3 has 14 amino acids. Germline V lookup: CDR1 LGHNA, CDR2 YNFKEQ. The CDR3 region is CASSQLTGDEKLFF. DNA of the CDR3: TGTGCCAGCAGCCAATTGACAGGGGACGAAAAACTGTTTTTT.

The chain recombines TRBV6-4 with TRBJ2-2; the match to TRBD2 covers 10 bases. With 3 bases clipped from V and 4 bases from J, the junction kept 2 bases outside the gene matches. Germline CDR1 MRHNA, CDR2 SNTAGT. This CDR3 is built from 15 residues. The CDR3 DNA follows: TGTGCCAGCAGTGAAGCGGGGGGGGCCACCGGGGAGCTGTTTTTT. Encoded protein: CASSEAGGATGELFF.

The rearrangement uses TRBV4-2 and TRBJ1-1; the D is unclear. Trimming left V 4 bases short and J 3 bases short, with 9 bases between. The germline gives CDR1 LGHNA, CDR2 YNFKEQ. This CDR3 comprises 13 residues. As DNA, the CDR3 is TGTGCCAGCAGCCCTACCCGATACACTGAAGCTTTCTTT. It encodes CASSPTRYTEAFF.

The gene calls are TRBV28 and TRBJ1-5; unclear D gene. CDR3 length: 12 amino acids. Germline-derived CDR1 and CDR2 are MDHEN and SYDVKM. With 5 bases removed from V and 7 bases from J, the gap between germline ends came to 9 bases. The CDR3 here is CASSERRQPQHF. The CDR3 DNA is TGTGCCAGCAGTGAGAGGCGCCAGCCCCAGCATTTT.

The chain uses TRBV9 and TRBJ2-7, with TRBD2 matching over 12 bases. The CDR3 has 15 residues. CDR1 is SGDLS, CDR2 YYNGEE, per germline. V shed 4 bases, J shed 5 bases, and the junction held 7 bases outside the gene matches. This CDR3 reads CASSFSSGGADEQYF. In nucleotides, the CDR3 is TGTGCCAGCAGCTTCTCTAGCGGGGGGGCGGACGAGCAGTACTTC.

J is TRBJ2-5 and V is TRBV28; the D gene is possibly TRBD1 (6 bases). This CDR3 is built from 12 residues. Germline CDR1 and CDR2: MDHEN and SYDVKM. Trimming shortened V by 7 bases and J by 5 bases, and 11 bases separated the two germline ends. The CDR3 coding sequence is TGTGCCAGCACCACAGGGAAGGAGACCCAGTACTTC. Translated: CASTTGKETQYF.

V is TRBV3-1 (or the pseudogene TRBV3-2) and J is TRBJ2-5, with D maybe TRBD2 (5 bases). CDR1 and CDR2 (germline): LGHDT, YNNKEL (reference sequence). V lost 0 bases to trimming and J lost 3 bases, with 14 bases between them. CDR3 length: 16 amino acids. The CDR3 DNA is TGTGCCAGCAGCCAAGATACCCTAGCCCGGGAAGAGACCCAGTACTTC. Translated: CASSQDTLAREETQYF.

V usage is TRBV28 and J usage is TRBJ2-3; TRBD2 matches 7 bases. Germline V lookup: CDR1 MDHEN, CDR2 SYDVKM. Unmatched junction bases numbered 13, after V lost 6 bases and J lost 1 base. The CDR3 sequence is 17 residues long. CDR3 region: CASSSTGGGFRTDTQYF. CDR3 coding DNA: TGTGCCAGCAGCAGTACTGGCGGGGGATTCCGCACAGATACGCAGTATTTT.

The rearrangement uses TRBV20-1 and TRBJ2-7, with a possible D match to TRBD2 (5 bases). Germline CDR1 is DFQATT and CDR2 is SNEGSKA (reference sequence). Trimming shortened V by 6 bases and J by 3 bases, and 9 bases separated the two germline ends. This CDR3 spans 11 amino acids. CDR3 sequence reads: CSARAGYEQYF. DNA of the CDR3: TGCAGTGCCCGGGCGGGCTACGAGCAGTACTTC.

The count of this clone is one. The rearrangement links TRBV5-1 to TRBJ2-6; unclear D gene. CDR3 length: 15 amino acids. In germline, CDR1 is SGHRS, CDR2 YFSETQ. V lost 0 bases and J 7 bases, leaving 11 bases between the germline ends. Here the CDR3 DNA reads TGCGCCAGCAGCTTGGTACCGGGTTCAGCCAACGTCCTGACTTTC. This encodes CASSLVPGSANVLTF. The entire variable domain, with the rest obtained from reference TRBV5-1 and TRBJ2-6, is as follows: KAGVTQTPRYLIKTRGQQVTLSCSPISGHRSVSWYQQTPGQGLQFLFEYFSETQRNKGNFPGRFSGRQFSNSRSEMNVSTLELGDSALYLCASSLVPGSANVLTFGAGSRLTVL.

V is TRBV21-1 and J is TRBJ2-7; the D call of TRBD1 is as the table states it, not checked on the DNA. TRBV21-1 is a known pseudogene. This CDR3 comprises 16 residues. The CDR3 protein is CASSKRLDRAPYEQYF. The CDR3 bases are TGTGCCAGCAGCAAGAGGTTGGACAGGGCCCCTTACGAGCAGTACTTC.

The sample holds one count of this clone. The chain is built from TRBV6-2 or TRBV6-3 and TRBJ2-7; perhaps TRBD2 as D (6 bases). V lost 4 bases and J 1 base, leaving 11 bases between the germline ends. The germline CDR1 and CDR2 sequences are MNHEY and SVGEGT. The CDR3 extends over 14 amino acids. The CDR3: CASSWAGTSYEQYF. DNA for the CDR3: TGTGCCAGCAGTTGGGCGGGGACTTCCTACGAGCAGTACTTC.

This chain links TRBV9 with TRBJ2-1; 7 nucleotides align to TRBD2. This CDR3 spans 16 amino acids. After removal of 1 base from V and 0 bases from J, the junction contained 4 bases not matched to a gene. CDR1 and CDR2 from the germline V gene are SGDLS and YYNGEE. The CDR3, as DNA: TGTGCCAGCAGCGTAAATATAGCGGGCTCCTACAATGAGCAGTTCTTC. This translates into CASSVNIAGSYNEQFF.

The chain recombines TRBV7-2 with TRBJ2-3; TRBD2 is a possible D gene (7 bases). The V end was cut by 4 bases, the J end by 1 base, with 15 bases between. The CDR3 contains 16 residues. Germline-derived CDR1 and CDR2 are SGHTA and FQGNSA. The CDR3 DNA is TGTGCCAGCAGCTCGAAAGGGGGGGGCGGCACAGATACGCAGTATTTT. It translates to CASSSKGGGGTDTQYF.

The chain carries TRBV15 and TRBJ1-1; D remains ambiguous. V was shortened by 0 bases and J by 4 bases, with 9 bases between the two germline ends. The CDR3 sequence is 14 residues long. CDR1 LNHNV and CDR2 YYDKDF come from the germline V gene (reference sequence). The CDR3 spells CATSRDPVATEAFF. The CDR3 coding sequence is TGTGCCACCAGCAGAGATCCGGTCGCCACTGAAGCTTTCTTT.

This chain connects TRBV5-4 to TRBJ2-2, with D possibly being TRBD2 (5 bases). This CDR3 has 12 amino acids. Per germline, CDR1 SGHNT and CDR2 YYREEE (reference sequence). Trimming left V 6 bases short and J 5 bases short, with 8 bases between. Here the CDR3 reads CASTRGTGELFF. Here the CDR3 DNA reads TGTGCCAGCACCCGAGGGACCGGGGAGCTGTTTTTT.

The chain carries TRBV6-1 and TRBJ1-6, with D hard to call. CDR1 and CDR2 from the germline V gene are MNHNS and SASEGT. The CDR3 totals 13 residues. Trimming shortened V by 3 bases and J by 7 bases, and 7 bases separated the two germline ends. CDR3 sequence: CASSDRSNSPLHF. The CDR3 DNA is TGTGCCAGCAGTGACAGGTCGAATTCACCCCTCCACTTT.

The gene calls are TRBV18 and TRBJ2-7, with D maybe TRBD2 (5 bases). V was cut by 1 base and J by 4 bases, with 8 bases left in between. The CDR3 runs 13 residues. CDR1 KGHSH and CDR2 LQKENI come from the germline V gene. This chain's CDR3 is CASSPLSGYEQYF. CDR3 sequence (DNA): TGTGCCAGCTCACCACTTTCGGGGTACGAGCAGTACTTC.

This rearrangement joins TRBV5-4 to TRBJ1-2, with D perhaps TRBD1 (6 bases). The V end was cut by 2 bases, the J end by 7 bases, with 12 bases between. The CDR3 length is 13 residues. Germline assignment: CDR1 SGHNT and CDR2 YYREEE (reference sequence). The CDR3 region has the DNA TGTGCCAGCAGCTTAAGGGGGAGTGGTGGCTACACCTTC. Protein: CASSLRGSGGYTF.

The V call is TRBV10-2, the J call TRBJ2-5; D perhaps matches TRBD2 (7 bases). Germline V gives CDR1 WSHSY, CDR2 SAAADI. This CDR3 is 11 amino acids long. V was clipped by 8 bases and J by 5 bases, with 9 bases between them. The chain's CDR3 is CASGGAETQYF. The CDR3 bases are TGCGCCAGCGGGGGGGCGGAGACCCAGTACTTC.

The chain recombines TRBV14 with TRBJ1-1, with TRBD1 matching over 9 bases. The CDR3 loop spans 19 amino acids. Losses at the gene ends were 2 bases for V and 0 bases for J; bases not matched to a gene: 13. Germline V gene sequence: CDR1 SGHDN, CDR2 FVKESK. The CDR3 DNA reads TGTGCCAGCAGCCAAAACCGGGGACAGGGAAGAAAAATGAACACTGAAGCTTTCTTT. It codes for CASSQNRGQGRKMNTEAFF.

This clone came up a few times. The rearrangement joins TRBV7-8 to TRBJ1-5, with 12 bases lining up with TRBD1. The CDR3 has 15 residues. V lost 5 bases to trimming and J lost 7 bases; unmatched junction nucleotides: 6. Per germline, CDR1 SGHVS and CDR2 FQNEAQ. CDR3 sequence: CASSRAGTGGQPQHF. The CDR3 DNA reads TGTGCCAGCAGCCGAGCCGGGACAGGGGGCCAGCCCCAGCATTTT.

The rearrangement joins TRBV2 to TRBJ2-3; no definite D call. The CDR3 sequence is 12 residues long. Germline V gene sequence: CDR1 SNHLY, CDR2 FYNNEI. V lost 3 bases and J lost 10, with 11 bases in between. This CDR3 is CASSDPYVAQYF. The CDR3 region has the DNA TGTGCCAGCAGTGACCCGTATGTCGCGCAGTATTTT.